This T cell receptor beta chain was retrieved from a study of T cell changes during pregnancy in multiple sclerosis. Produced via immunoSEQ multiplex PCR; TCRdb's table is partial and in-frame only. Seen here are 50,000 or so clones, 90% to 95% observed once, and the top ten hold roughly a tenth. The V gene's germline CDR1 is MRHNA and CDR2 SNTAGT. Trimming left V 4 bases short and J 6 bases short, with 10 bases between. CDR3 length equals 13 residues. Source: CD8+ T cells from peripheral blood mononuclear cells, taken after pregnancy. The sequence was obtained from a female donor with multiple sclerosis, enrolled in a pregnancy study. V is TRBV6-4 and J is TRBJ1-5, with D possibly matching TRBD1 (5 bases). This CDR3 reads CASSAGVGQPQHF. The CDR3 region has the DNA TGTGCCAGCAGTGCGGGGGTCGGTCAGCCCCAGCATTTT.